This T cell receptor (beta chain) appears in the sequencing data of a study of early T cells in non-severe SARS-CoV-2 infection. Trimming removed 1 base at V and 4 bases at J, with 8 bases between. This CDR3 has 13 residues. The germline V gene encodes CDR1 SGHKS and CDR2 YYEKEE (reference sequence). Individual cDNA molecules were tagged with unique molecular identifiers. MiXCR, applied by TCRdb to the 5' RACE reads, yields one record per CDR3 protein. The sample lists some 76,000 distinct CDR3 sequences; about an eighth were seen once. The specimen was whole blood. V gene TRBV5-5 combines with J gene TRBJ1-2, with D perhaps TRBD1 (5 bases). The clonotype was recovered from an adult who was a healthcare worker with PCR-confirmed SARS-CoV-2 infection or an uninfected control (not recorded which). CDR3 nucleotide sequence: TGTGCCAGCAGCTTGCAGGGATCCTATGGCTACACCTTC. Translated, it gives CASSLQGSYGYTF. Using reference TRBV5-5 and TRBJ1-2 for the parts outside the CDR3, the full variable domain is DAGVTQSPTHLIKTRGQQVTLRCSPISGHKSVSWYQQVLGQGPQFIFQYYEKEERGRGNFPDRFSARQFPNYSSELNVNALLLGDSALYLCASSLQGSYGYTFGSGTRLTVV.